This T cell receptor (beta chain) is drawn from a study of blood T cell repertoires in COVID-19. On the study more broadly: The study drew acute and convalescent COVID-19 samples from the United States, Italy and Spain. Sources were T cells, B-cell-depleted T cells, or PBMCs; the material itself was cDNA or gDNA.

How the authors handled the data: Amplification of reference gene primers was used by the study to estimate nucleated cell counts. TCRdb keeps only in-frame clones here, not all; method: immunoSEQ multiplex PCR. Clonal size and the V and J genes are those of that table, whereas D and trimming came from the DNA. Of tens of thousands of clones listed, 73% are singletons. In germline, CDR1 is SEHNR, CDR2 FQNEAQ (reference sequence). The CDR3 runs 13 residues. Trimming pared 2 bases from V and 2 bases from J, leaving 6 bases between. Only a few counts were recorded for this clone. This chain connects TRBV7-9 to TRBJ1-2, with TRBD1 as a possible D gene (5 bases). The sequenced sample was peripheral blood. The origin of this receptor is a woman aged 70 to 79 with acute or convalescent COVID-19. CDR3 amino acids: CASSLRGNYGYTF. As DNA, the CDR3 is TGTGCCAGCAGCTTAAGGGGAAACTATGGCTACACCTTC.